This T cell receptor (beta chain) was documented in a study of beta chain features in type 1 diabetes. Study-level information: Comparable age, gender and cell yields were observed in patients relative to healthy donors.

Trimming shortened V by 4 bases and J by 7 bases, and 17 bases separated the two germline ends. This CDR3 is built from 14 residues. Germline V lookup: CDR1 MNHEY, CDR2 SVGAGI. General study results and limits: Moderate but significant shortening of TCRB CDR3s was recorded in all four CD4+ subsets from Type 1 diabetes patients.

Sequencing targeted expressed TCRB transcripts, as all isolated RNA had been reverse transcribed. Only in-frame clones appear in the TCRdb table, and some are missing; sequencing was by immunoSEQ multiplex PCR. The repertoire holds 900,000 or so clones, with roughly 15% as singletons. This clone was seen only a few times. As yet, its antigen is unknown. Sample: naive CD4+ T cells from blood. The receptor comes from a woman aged 18-29 years in good health. The chain combines TRBV6-5 with TRBJ2-7; D perhaps matches TRBD1 (5 bases). CDR3 region: CASSSQAGSFEQYF. The CDR3 DNA reads as TGTGCCAGCAGTTCCCAGGCAGGGTCGTTTGAGCAGTACTTC.